This T cell receptor beta chain was captured by sequencing in a study of blood T cell repertoires in COVID-19. At the level of the study: In each case, the material was cDNA or gDNA derived from T cells, B-cell-depleted T cells, or PBMCs.

Germline V CDR1 and CDR2: SGHRS, YFSETQ. With 4 bases removed from V and 4 bases from J, the gap between germline ends came to 14 bases. CDR3 length equals 14 residues. This clone has only a few counts. Profiled with immunoSEQ multiplex PCR; TCRdb holds only in-frame clones, not every one. The sample has fewer than 150,000 clones; about 80% are singletons. This sequence originates from a woman between 45 and 60 years old with acute or convalescent COVID-19. Sequenced: peripheral blood. This chain links TRBV5-1 with TRBJ1-2, with D maybe TRBD1 (5 bases). CDR3 nucleotide sequence: TGCGCCAGCAGCACCCAGGACACGGTCTATGGCTACACCTTC. It is translated as CASSTQDTVYGYTF.